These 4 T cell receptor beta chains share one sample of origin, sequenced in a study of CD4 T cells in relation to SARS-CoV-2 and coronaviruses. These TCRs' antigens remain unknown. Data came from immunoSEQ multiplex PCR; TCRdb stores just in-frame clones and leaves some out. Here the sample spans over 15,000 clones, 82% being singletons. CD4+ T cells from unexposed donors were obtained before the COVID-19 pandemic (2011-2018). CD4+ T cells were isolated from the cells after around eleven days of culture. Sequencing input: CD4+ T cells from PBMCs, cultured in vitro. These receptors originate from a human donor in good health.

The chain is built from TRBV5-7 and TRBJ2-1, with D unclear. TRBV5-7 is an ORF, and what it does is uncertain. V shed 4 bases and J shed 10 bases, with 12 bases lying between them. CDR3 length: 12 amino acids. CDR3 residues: CASSPPREEQFF. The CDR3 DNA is TGTGCCAGCAGCCCGCCCCGAGAAGAGCAGTTCTTC.

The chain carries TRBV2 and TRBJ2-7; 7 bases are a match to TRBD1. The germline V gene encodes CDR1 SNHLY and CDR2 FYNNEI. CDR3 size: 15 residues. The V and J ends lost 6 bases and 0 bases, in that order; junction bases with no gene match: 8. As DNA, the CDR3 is TGTGCCAGCAGGGGAAGACAGGGAATCTCCTACGAGCAGTACTTC. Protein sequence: CASRGRQGISYEQYF.

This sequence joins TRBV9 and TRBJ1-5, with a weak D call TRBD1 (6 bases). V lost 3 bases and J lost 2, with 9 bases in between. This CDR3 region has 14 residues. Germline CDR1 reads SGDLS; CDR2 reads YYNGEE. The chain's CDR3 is CASSAPGGNQPQHF. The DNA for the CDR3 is TGTGCCAGCAGCGCCCCAGGGGGCAATCAGCCCCAGCATTTT.

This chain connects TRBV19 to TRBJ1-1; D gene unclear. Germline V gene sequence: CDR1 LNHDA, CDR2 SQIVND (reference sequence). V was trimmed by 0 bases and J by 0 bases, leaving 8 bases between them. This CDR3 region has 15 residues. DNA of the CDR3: TGTGCCAGTAGTATAGAGGCCCCCATGAACACTGAAGCTTTCTTT. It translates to CASSIEAPMNTEAFF.